Reported below is one TCR beta chain. With MiXCR, TCRdb reprocessed the PCR reads. The sample yields more than 10,000 clones, roughly 26% seen once. The entry originates in a study of metastatic and nonmetastatic thyroid tumors. The wider study: The study looked at repertoires side by side in blood and in tumor or nodule tissue from malignant and benign thyroid patients.

The CDR3 runs to 14 residues. The V end lost 0 bases, the J end lost 4 bases, and 4 bases lay between the germline ends. Germline-derived CDR1 and CDR2 are SGHAT and FQNNGV. Patients underwent thyroid surgery, and none had received any treatment before it. The rearrangement links TRBV11-2 to TRBJ1-6; D remains ambiguous. The sequence derives from a female donor with papillary thyroid cancer or a benign thyroid nodule (not recorded which). Some clones in this sample may be carry-over from other donors' samples. The material sequenced was tumor tissue. The CDR3 DNA follows: TGTGCCAGCAGCTTAGAACCGTATAATTCACCCCTCCACTTT. It translates to CASSLEPYNSPLHF.